This TCR beta chain was sequenced for a study of shared clonotypes between healthy human individuals. Sequencing was performed with immunoSEQ multiplex PCR; in TCRdb, only in-frame clones are kept and a portion is missing. This sample yields some 360,000 clones, of which 73% are seen a single time; more than 9% belongs to the top ten. CDR3 size: 15 residues. Germline V CDR1 and CDR2: SNHLY, FYNNEI. The V segment lost 7 bases and the J segment 6 bases; nucleotides outside the gene matches: 14. This clonotype was sampled from a man younger than 45 in good health. Sequenced: memory CD4+ T cells sorted from blood. Subset given: CD45RA-negative fraction. The genes are TRBV2 and TRBJ2-7; 8 nucleotides align to TRBD2. The CDR3 nucleotides are TGTGCCAGCACCCTAGAGAGAGCGGGAGCTGGCGAGCAGTACTTC. Translation gives CASTLERAGAGEQYF.